The 7 T cell receptor beta chains below come from one sample, sequenced in a study of T cell responses to AZD1222 COVID-19 vaccine. Clones were sequenced by immunoSEQ multiplex PCR, and TCRdb holds only the in-frame ones, with some missing. This sample has under 75,000 clones; 85% occur once, and the top ten carry about a fifth. The material sequenced was peripheral blood, taken on day 0 of AZD1222 vaccination. These receptors were collected from an adult in good health.

This rearrangement joins TRBV28 to TRBJ1-4; 8 bases are a match to TRBD1. Per the germline V gene, CDR1 is MDHEN and CDR2 is SYDVKM. The CDR3 contains 14 residues. Trimming cost V 6 bases and J 4 bases; bases outside gene matches: 4. CDR3 DNA sequence: TGTGCCAGCAGACCGGGACAGGTTAATGAAAAACTGTTTTTT. It specifies CASRPGQVNEKLFF.

The rearrangement joins TRBV12-3 or TRBV12-4 to TRBJ1-1, with D possibly matching TRBD1 (5 bases). V lost 2 bases and J lost 4, with 8 bases in between. This CDR3 spans 13 amino acids. The CDR3, as DNA: TGTGCCAGCAGTTTACGGGGGAGCACTGAAGCTTTCTTT. This gives the protein CASSLRGSTEAFF.

The rearrangement uses TRBV5-1 and TRBJ2-7; D may be TRBD2 (6 bases). The CDR3 is made up of 16 amino acids. The V and J ends lost 4 bases and 3 bases respectively, with 20 bases between them. The germline V gene has CDR1 SGHRS and CDR2 YFSETQ. CDR3 DNA sequence: TGCGCCAGCAGCACCCCAGGACACCGGGGGAACTACGAGCAGTACTTC. Translating gives CASSTPGHRGNYEQYF.

The rearrangement links TRBV3-1 (or the pseudogene TRBV3-2) to TRBJ2-1; D gene unclear. In germline, CDR1 is LGHDT, CDR2 YNNKEL (reference sequence). V lost 0 bases and J 0 bases, leaving 12 bases between the germline ends. The CDR3 runs 17 residues. The CDR3 DNA reads as TGTGCCAGCAGCCAAGAAAGCTCCCCCAGCTCCTACAATGAGCAGTTCTTC. Its translation is CASSQESSPSSYNEQFF.

The V call is TRBV5-8, the J call TRBJ1-5; D may be TRBD1 (5 bases). Germline loops: CDR1 SGHTS, CDR2 YDEGEE. V lost 6 bases and J 0 bases, leaving 13 bases between the germline ends. This CDR3 comprises 15 residues. The CDR3 is CASMEGALSNQPQHF. In DNA form, the CDR3 reads TGTGCCAGCATGGAAGGGGCCCTTAGCAATCAGCCCCAGCATTTT.

The chain employs TRBV2 and TRBJ2-7; a weak D match, TRBD2 (6 bases). CDR3 length: 13 residues. V was cut by 5 bases and J by 6 bases, with 14 bases left in between. The germline gives CDR1 SNHLY, CDR2 FYNNEI. The DNA of the CDR3 is TGTGCCAGCAGTCTTTTTAGGACTATCGAGCAGTACTTC. Its protein product is CASSLFRTIEQYF.

This clone showed up many times. J is TRBJ2-3 and V is TRBV28; tentatively, D is TRBD2 (6 bases). CDR3 length: 14 residues. Germline V lookup: CDR1 MDHEN, CDR2 SYDVKM. V was shortened by 3 bases and J by 3 bases, with 10 bases between the two germline ends. CDR3 in DNA: TGTGCCAGCAGTTTCTTGGCGGGGACAGATACGCAGTATTTT. It yields the protein CASSFLAGTDTQYF. Variable domain in full (rest from reference TRBV28 and TRBJ2-3): DVKVTQSSRYLVKRTGEKVFLECVQDMDHENMFWYRQDPGLGLRLIYFSYDVKMKEKGDIPEGYSVSREKKERFSLILESASTNQTSMYLCASSFLAGTDTQYFGPGTRLTVL.